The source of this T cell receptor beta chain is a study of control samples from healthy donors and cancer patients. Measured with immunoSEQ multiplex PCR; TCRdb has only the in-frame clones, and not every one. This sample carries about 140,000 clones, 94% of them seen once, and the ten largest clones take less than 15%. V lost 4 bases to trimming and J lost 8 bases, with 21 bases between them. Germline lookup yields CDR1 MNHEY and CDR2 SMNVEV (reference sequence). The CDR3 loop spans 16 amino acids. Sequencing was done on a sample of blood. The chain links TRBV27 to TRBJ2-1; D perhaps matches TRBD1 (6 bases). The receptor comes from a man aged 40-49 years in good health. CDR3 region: CASSSPLRDKGDEQFF. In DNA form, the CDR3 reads TGTGCCAGCAGTTCCCCCCTCCGGGACAAGGGTGATGAGCAGTTCTTC.